Presented here are 30 T cell receptor beta chains from one specimen sequenced in a study of control samples from healthy donors and cancer patients. Libraries were prepared by immunoSEQ multiplex PCR; TCRdb keeps only in-frame clonotypes and omits some of them. This sample carries about 140,000 clones, 90% to 95% of them seen once, and the ten largest clones take roughly 13%. The specimen was blood. The source of these receptors is a man in his forties in good health.

J is TRBJ1-4 and V is TRBV6-5; tentatively, D is TRBD1 (6 bases). Germline V gives CDR1 MNHEY, CDR2 SVGAGI. The length of the CDR3 is 15 residues. The V end was cut by 0 bases, the J end by 5 bases, with 10 bases between. The CDR3 DNA reads as TGTGCCAGCAGTTACTCAGGGGGAAAGAATGAAAAACTGTTTTTT. Protein sequence: CASSYSGGKNEKLFF.

The chain has TRBV14 and TRBJ1-2, with TRBD1 as a possible D gene (5 bases). The length of the CDR3 is 12 residues. CDR1 is SGHDN and CDR2 is FVKESK in the germline V gene. V was cut by 4 bases and J by 5 bases, with 8 bases left in between. CDR3 sequence: CASSRDRYGYTF. The CDR3 bases are TGTGCCAGCAGCCGAGACAGATATGGCTACACCTTC.

The chain links TRBV3-1 (or the pseudogene TRBV3-2) to TRBJ2-2; D tentatively fits TRBD1 or TRBD2 (6 bases each). The germline V gene encodes CDR1 LGHDT and CDR2 YNNKEL (reference sequence). Between the trimmed V and J ends, which lost 6 bases and 6 bases, there was a span of 20 bases. The CDR3 is made up of 16 amino acids. The CDR3 DNA reads as TGTGCCAGCAGTCCAAGATCCGAGGGGGGTCCCGGGGAGCTGTTTTTT. The encoded protein is CASSPRSEGGPGELFF.

The rearrangement links TRBV7-9 to TRBJ1-2; D perhaps matches TRBD1 (5 bases). The CDR3 contains 11 residues. The germline gives CDR1 SEHNR, CDR2 FQNEAQ (reference sequence). V was pared by 0 bases and J by 14 bases, with 10 bases between. CDR3 amino acids: CASSLAQGATF. The CDR3, as DNA: TGTGCCAGCAGCTTAGCCCAGGGCGCGACCTTC. The whole variable domain, filled in from reference TRBV7-9 and TRBJ1-2, reads DTGVSQNPRHKITKRGQNVTFRCDPISEHNRLYWYRQTLGQGPEFLTYFQNEAQLEKSRLLSDRFSAERPKGSFSTLEIQRTEQGDSAMYLCASSLAQGATFGSGTRLTVV.

This clone has just one count. The V and J genes are TRBV6-6 and TRBJ1-4; D is unresolved. CDR1 MNHNY and CDR2 SVGAGI come from the germline V gene (reference sequence). Trimming removed 0 bases at V and 5 bases at J, with 13 bases between. This CDR3 spans 16 amino acids. The CDR3 spells CASSYSRQQRNEKLFF. DNA of the CDR3: TGTGCCAGCAGTTACTCGAGACAACAGCGGAATGAAAAACTGTTTTTT.

V gene TRBV4-3 combines with J gene TRBJ2-2, with D possibly matching TRBD2 (5 bases). The germline V gene encodes CDR1 LGHNA and CDR2 YSLEER. The CDR3 is 17 amino acids. V lost 1 base and J lost 0, with 12 bases in between. Here the CDR3 reads CASSQGMEEANTGELFF. The CDR3 DNA follows: TGCGCCAGCAGCCAAGGGATGGAGGAGGCGAACACCGGGGAGCTGTTTTTT.

This chain joins TRBV5-5 and TRBJ1-1, with 9 bases matching TRBD1. J was trimmed by 2 bases and V by 0 bases; bases with no gene match: 2. The CDR3 is 15 amino acids. Germline CDR1 SGHKS, CDR2 YYEKEE (reference sequence). The CDR3 spells CASSLGTGGNTEAFF. The DNA of the CDR3 is TGTGCCAGCAGCTTGGGAACAGGGGGCAACACTGAAGCTTTCTTT.

The V call is TRBV19, the J call TRBJ2-2; 7 nucleotides align to TRBD1. CDR1 and CDR2 from the germline V gene are LNHDA and SQIVND (reference sequence). CDR3 length: 16 amino acids. The V segment lost 7 bases and the J segment 0 bases; nucleotides outside the gene matches: 8. CDR3 region: CASMKPGTANTGELFF. CDR3 nucleotide sequence: TGTGCCAGTATGAAACCCGGGACAGCGAACACCGGGGAGCTGTTTTTT.

V and J are TRBV5-1 and TRBJ1-6; D is possibly TRBD1 (6 bases). Germline V lookup: CDR1 SGHRS, CDR2 YFSETQ. This CDR3 spans 15 amino acids. V was pared by 0 bases and J by 8 bases, with 12 bases between. CDR3 nucleotide sequence: TGCGCCAGCAGCTTGGCCCAGGGGATTGATTCACCCCTCCACTTT. This sequence encodes CASSLAQGIDSPLHF.

V usage is TRBV2 and J usage is TRBJ2-7, with D possibly TRBD2 on 5 matching bases. Per germline, CDR1 SNHLY and CDR2 FYNNEI. V dropped 5 bases and J dropped 3 bases, with 11 bases sitting between them. The CDR3 is made up of 13 amino acids. This CDR3 reads CASSTGILYEQYF. The DNA of the CDR3 is TGTGCCAGCAGTACCGGGATCCTCTACGAGCAGTACTTC.

The chain couples TRBV14 to TRBJ1-1; unclear D gene. Germline assignment: CDR1 SGHDN and CDR2 FVKESK. V gave up 1 base and J gave up 1 base, with 7 bases separating them. There are 14 residues in the CDR3. CDR3 DNA: TGTGCCAGCAGCCAAGGGCCAGGGAACACTGAAGCTTTCTTT. Translated, it gives CASSQGPGNTEAFF.

The rearrangement joins TRBV28 to TRBJ2-2, with TRBD2 matching 8 bases. CDR1 is MDHEN and CDR2 is SYDVKM in the germline V gene. This CDR3 region has 15 residues. V gave up 7 bases and J gave up 5 bases; unmatched junction bases: 9. CDR3 residues: CASTAGGSGTGELFF. Written as DNA, the CDR3 is TGTGCCAGCACCGCGGGAGGATCGGGAACCGGGGAGCTGTTTTTT.

The genes are TRBV29-1 and TRBJ2-5; no definite D call. Germline assignment: CDR1 SQVTM and CDR2 ANQGSEA. With 2 bases removed from V and 1 base from J, the gap between germline ends came to 2 bases. This CDR3 is built from 11 residues. CDR3 loop: CSVEPQETQYF. CDR3 nucleotide sequence: TGCAGCGTTGAACCCCAAGAGACCCAGTACTTC.

This chain connects TRBV11-2 to TRBJ2-7, with TRBD1 identical over 12 bases. CDR3 size: 16 residues. Germline V CDR1 and CDR2: SGHAT, FQNNGV. J gave up 7 bases and V 5 bases, and 12 bases lay outside the gene matches. CDR3 sequence (DNA): TGTGCCAGCAGCCCCCCCGGGACAGGGGGCTTTAAAGAGCAGTACTTC. This translates into CASSPPGTGGFKEQYF.

V is TRBV21-1 and J is TRBJ2-5; the table's TRBD2 call for D was not verified on the DNA. TRBV21-1 is deemed a pseudogene. This CDR3 is 16 amino acids long. CDR3 region: CASSKLAGDGQETQYF. The CDR3 coding sequence is TGTGCCAGCAGCAAACTCGCGGGGGATGGGCAAGAGACCCAGTACTTC.

The gene calls are TRBV4-1 and TRBJ2-7, with 7 bases aligning to TRBD2. Germline assignment: CDR1 MGHRA and CDR2 YSYEKL. The ends lost 0 bases at V and 2 bases at J; junction bases unmatched: 7. The CDR3 runs 16 residues. The CDR3 DNA reads TGCGCCAGCAGCCAAGAAGGCAGCGGGGATACCTACGAGCAGTACTTC. It encodes CASSQEGSGDTYEQYF.

The chain carries TRBV7-6 and TRBJ1-1; 9 nucleotides agree with TRBD1. Per the germline V gene, CDR1 is SGHVS and CDR2 is FNYEAQ. CDR3 length: 15 amino acids. The ends lost 3 bases at V and 6 bases at J; junction bases unmatched: 8. The CDR3 is CASSFYRGRAPEAFF. CDR3 DNA: TGTGCCAGCAGCTTCTACAGGGGGCGCGCCCCTGAAGCTTTCTTT.

The J gene is TRBJ1-1, the V gene TRBV12-5, with 7 bases identical to TRBD1. Trimming cost V 3 bases and J 4 bases; bases outside gene matches: 8. Germline CDR1 LGHNT, CDR2 FRNRAP. The CDR3 contains 15 residues. DNA of the CDR3: TGTGCTAGTGGTTTAGTGATACCAGGGGGCACTGAAGCTTTCTTT. It specifies CASGLVIPGGTEAFF.

The chain is built from TRBV19 and TRBJ1-1, with no clear D. Germline assignment: CDR1 LNHDA and CDR2 SQIVND (reference sequence). The ends were cut back, 3 bases at V and 7 bases at J, with 9 bases in the middle. The CDR3 extends over 12 amino acids. CDR3 residues: CASSIHDGEAFF. CDR3 in DNA: TGTGCCAGTAGTATCCATGACGGTGAAGCTTTCTTT.

The rearrangement links TRBV6-5 to TRBJ2-7; TRBD2 aligns across 8 bases. The length of the CDR3 is 14 residues. CDR1 and CDR2 (germline): MNHEY, SVGAGI. The trim removed 4 bases at V and 2 bases at J, leaving 4 bases unmatched. The CDR3 DNA reads TGTGCCAGCAGTTCCCCGGGACTAGCCTACGAGCAGTACTTC. Its translation is CASSSPGLAYEQYF.

The genes are TRBV28 and TRBJ2-3, with TRBD1 matching 7 bases. The CDR3 is made up of 14 amino acids. Germline CDR1 and CDR2: MDHEN and SYDVKM. V was pared by 1 base and J by 4 bases, with 2 bases of the junction left unmatched. As DNA, the CDR3 is TGTGCCAGCAGTTTATCGCAGGGGGCAGATACGCAGTATTTT. This gives the protein CASSLSQGADTQYF. The full variable domain, completed using reference TRBV28 and TRBJ2-3, is DVKVTQSSRYLVKRTGEKVFLECVQDMDHENMFWYRQDPGLGLRLIYFSYDVKMKEKGDIPEGYSVSREKKERFSLILESASTNQTSMYLCASSLSQGADTQYFGPGTRLTVL.

This sequence joins TRBV30 and TRBJ2-2, with D possibly being TRBD2 (6 bases). Trimming removed 0 bases from V and 1 base from J, with 12 bases in between. This CDR3 spans 16 amino acids. Germline V lookup: CDR1 GTSNPN, CDR2 SVGIG (reference sequence). The CDR3 sequence: CAWSVVAGLNTGELFF. The CDR3, as DNA: TGTGCCTGGAGTGTGGTCGCGGGACTGAACACCGGGGAGCTGTTTTTT.

This sequence joins TRBV5-1 and TRBJ1-2; no firm D call. This CDR3 comprises 14 residues. Germline CDR1 reads SGHRS; CDR2 reads YFSETQ. V lost 4 bases to trimming and J lost 4 bases, with 14 bases between them. CDR3 sequence (DNA): TGCGCCAGCAGCGCGACACCAGGAATCTATGGCTACACCTTC. Residues: CASSATPGIYGYTF.

This clone appeared once. The V and J genes are TRBV3-1 (or the pseudogene TRBV3-2) and TRBJ2-6; maybe TRBD2 (5 bases). The germline CDR1 and CDR2 sequences are LGHDT and YNNKEL (reference sequence). The CDR3 spans 18 residues. The ends were cut back, 4 bases at V and 0 bases at J, with 16 bases in the middle. The CDR3 DNA follows: TGTGCCAGCAGCCGCTATCCGGACTTTTACTCTGGGGCCAACGTCCTGACTTTC. It encodes CASSRYPDFYSGANVLTF.

This clone appeared once. The chain uses TRBV4-3 and TRBJ1-6; D call uncertain. This CDR3 spans 16 amino acids. Trimming cost V 0 bases and J 7 bases, with 13 bases left between them. CDR1 is LGHNA, CDR2 YSLEER, per germline. CDR3 DNA: TGCGCCAGCAGCCAAGATAGGGCAGGTCTGAATTCACCCCTCCACTTT. Encoded protein: CASSQDRAGLNSPLHF.

The gene calls are TRBV2 and TRBJ1-5; D might be TRBD1 (5 bases). This CDR3 spans 14 amino acids. Germline CDR1 is SNHLY and CDR2 is FYNNEI. V lost 3 bases and J 9 bases, leaving 15 bases between the germline ends. The CDR3 sequence: CASSDTSQVMPQHF. In DNA, the CDR3 is TGTGCCAGCAGTGACACGTCACAGGTTATGCCCCAGCATTTT.

The genes are TRBV11-3 and TRBJ2-2; D unresolved. The germline V gene has CDR1 SGHNT and CDR2 YENEEA. The CDR3 runs to 13 residues. V was cut by 10 bases and J by 5 bases, with 14 bases left in between. In DNA form, the CDR3 reads TGTGCCACCAGAGACTGGAAGACCGGGGAGCTGTTTTTT. Protein sequence: CATRDWKTGELFF.

The chain links TRBV10-3 to TRBJ1-2; 9 bases are shared with TRBD1. CDR3 length: 18 amino acids. Germline CDR1 is ENHRY and CDR2 is SYGVKD. The ends lost 7 bases at V and 0 bases at J; junction bases unmatched: 15. For the CDR3, the DNA is TGTGCCATCACAAACTTCACAGGGGGCGGAATCGCTAACTATGGCTACACCTTC. Translated: CAITNFTGGGIANYGYTF.

The rearrangement joins TRBV6-1 to TRBJ1-5; the D is unclear. V was pared by 0 bases and J by 0 bases, with 12 bases between. Per germline, CDR1 MNHNS and CDR2 SASEGT. The CDR3 extends over 17 amino acids. In DNA, the CDR3 is TGTGCCAGCAGTGAAGCGCTTCGTTGGGGTAGCAATCAGCCCCAGCATTTT. Its protein is CASSEALRWGSNQPQHF.

The chain has TRBV27 and TRBJ2-3; TRBD1 matches 9 bases. Germline lookup yields CDR1 MNHEY and CDR2 SMNVEV (reference sequence). V lost 7 bases to trimming and J lost 4 bases; unmatched junction nucleotides: 12. The CDR3 is 16 amino acids. The CDR3 DNA sequence: TGTGCCAGCACCCAAGTAACAGGGGGCAGGTCAGATACGCAGTATTTT. Protein: CASTQVTGGRSDTQYF.